This is a list of T cell receptor beta chains from one sample in a study of blood T cell repertoires in COVID-19. The data were produced by immunoSEQ multiplex PCR, yet TCRdb's version contains in-frame clones alone and is incomplete. The sample holds approximately 94,000 clones; more than 75% are singletons and the top ten take 9.5% to 15%. Sequencing was carried out using peripheral blood. The receptors derive from a human donor in a cohort sampled during active COVID-19. Each CDR3 is given with its conserved first and last residue. The D gene is left open where the match is weak. Clone size is stated in some rows and not others, as once, few, many or a class when expanded.

clone size: NA; V gene: TRBV19; D gene: TRBD2; J gene: TRBJ2-7; CDR3 length: 15; CDR3 protein: CASSIRTSGGYEQYF; CDR3 DNA: TGTGCCAGTAGTATACGTACTAGCGGAGGCTACGAGCAGTACTTC
clone size: NA; V gene: TRBV27; D gene: TRBD2; J gene: TRBJ2-5; CDR3 length: 16; CDR3 protein: CASRPYTSGSGETQYF; CDR3 DNA: TGTGCCAGCAGACCATATACTAGCGGGAGTGGCGAGACCCAGTACTTC
clone size: once; V gene: TRBV30; D gene: TRBD2; J gene: TRBJ2-3; CDR3 length: 14; CDR3 protein: CAWRGGTGTDTQYF; CDR3 DNA: TGTGCCTGGAGGGGGGGGACCGGCACAGATACGCAGTATTTT
clone size: NA; V gene: TRBV5-1; D gene: TRBD2; J gene: TRBJ2-7; CDR3 length: 16; CDR3 protein: CASSLAVGAGEAEQYF; CDR3 DNA: TGCGCCAGCAGCTTGGCCGTAGGAGCGGGAGAGGCCGAGCAGTACTTC
clone size: NA; V gene: TRBV21-1; D gene: NA; J gene: TRBJ1-1; CDR3 length: 15; CDR3 protein: CATGWSGGLNTEAFF; CDR3 DNA: TGTGCCACGGGCTGGTCGGGGGGATTGAACACTGAAGCTTTCTTT
clone size: once; V gene: TRBV9; D gene: NA; J gene: TRBJ1-2; CDR3 length: 18; CDR3 protein: CASSSRDGMAGEDYGYTF; CDR3 DNA: TGTGCCAGCAGCTCCCGAGATGGGATGGCAGGGGAAGACTATGGCTACACCTTC
clone size: NA; V gene: TRBV5-1; D gene: TRBD1; J gene: TRBJ2-7; CDR3 length: 14; CDR3 protein: CASSLSTGAYEQYF; CDR3 DNA: TGCGCCAGCAGCCTCTCGACAGGGGCCTACGAGCAGTACTTC
clone size: NA; V gene: TRBV27; D gene: NA; J gene: TRBJ2-2; CDR3 length: 12; CDR3 protein: CASRQNSGELFF; CDR3 DNA: TGTGCCAGCAGACAGAATTCCGGGGAGCTGTTTTTT
clone size: NA; V gene: TRBV3-1/TRBV3-2; D gene: TRBD2; J gene: TRBJ2-7; CDR3 length: 14; CDR3 protein: CASRLAGEDHEQYF; CDR3 DNA: TGTGCCAGCAGGCTAGCGGGAGAAGACCACGAGCAGTACTTC
clone size: few; V gene: TRBV19; D gene: TRBD2; J gene: TRBJ2-7; CDR3 length: 15; CDR3 protein: CASSKPASGSYEQYF; CDR3 DNA: TGTGCCAGTAGTAAACCCGCTAGCGGGAGTTACGAGCAGTACTTC
clone size: NA; V gene: TRBV30; D gene: NA; J gene: TRBJ1-3; CDR3 length: 12; CDR3 protein: CAWKGLENTIYF; CDR3 DNA: TGTGCCTGGAAAGGACTTGAAAACACCATATATTTT
clone size: NA; V gene: TRBV29-1; D gene: NA; J gene: TRBJ1-2; CDR3 length: 17; CDR3 protein: CSVEPSLPRGVEYGYTF; CDR3 DNA: TGCAGCGTTGAACCCTCTCTCCCCAGGGGAGTTGAGTATGGCTACACCTTC
clone size: NA; V gene: TRBV6-6; D gene: TRBD1; J gene: TRBJ2-3; CDR3 length: 15; CDR3 protein: CASSRGTVGTDTQYF; CDR3 DNA: TGTGCCAGCAGTCGTGGGACAGTCGGGACAGATACGCAGTATTTT
clone size: NA; V gene: TRBV6-2/TRBV6-3; D gene: TRBD2; J gene: TRBJ2-1; CDR3 length: 15; CDR3 protein: CASSPSGGHYNEQFF; CDR3 DNA: TGTGCCAGCAGTCCGAGCGGGGGGCACTACAATGAGCAGTTCTTC
clone size: NA; V gene: TRBV27; D gene: NA; J gene: TRBJ2-7; CDR3 length: 14; CDR3 protein: CASSKNEGIYEQYF; CDR3 DNA: TGTGCCAGCAGTAAGAATGAGGGTATCTACGAGCAGTACTTC
clone size: NA; V gene: TRBV5-1; D gene: NA; J gene: TRBJ1-5; CDR3 length: 15; CDR3 protein: CASSLENSSNQPQHF; CDR3 DNA: TGCGCCAGCAGCTTGGAAAACAGTAGCAATCAGCCCCAGCATTTT
clone size: NA; V gene: TRBV6-6; D gene: TRBD1; J gene: TRBJ1-1; CDR3 length: 15; CDR3 protein: CASSSTGAMNTEAFF; CDR3 DNA: TGTGCCAGCAGCTCGACAGGGGCCATGAACACTGAAGCTTTCTTT
clone size: once; V gene: TRBV7-2; D gene: TRBD1; J gene: TRBJ1-6; CDR3 length: 15; CDR3 protein: CASSQQGALNSPLHF; CDR3 DNA: TGTGCCAGCAGCCAGCAGGGGGCGCTGAATTCACCCCTCCACTTT
clone size: few; V gene: TRBV3-1/TRBV3-2; D gene: NA; J gene: TRBJ2-3; CDR3 length: 11; CDR3 protein: CASSPGDTQYF; CDR3 DNA: TGTGCCAGCAGTCCGGGGGATACGCAGTATTTT
clone size: NA; V gene: TRBV14; D gene: NA; J gene: TRBJ2-2; CDR3 length: 15; CDR3 protein: CASSGIIGGTGELFF; CDR3 DNA: TGTGCCAGCAGCGGAATAATAGGAGGCACCGGGGAGCTGTTTTTT
clone size: NA; V gene: TRBV18; D gene: NA; J gene: TRBJ1-1; CDR3 length: 15; CDR3 protein: CASSPFQGRDTEAFF; CDR3 DNA: TGTGCCAGCTCTCCTTTTCAGGGAAGGGACACTGAAGCTTTCTTT
clone size: NA; V gene: TRBV13; D gene: NA; J gene: TRBJ2-3; CDR3 length: 13; CDR3 protein: CASGGASADTQYF; CDR3 DNA: TGTGCCAGCGGGGGGGCCTCTGCAGATACGCAGTATTTT
clone size: NA; V gene: TRBV20-1; D gene: NA; J gene: TRBJ1-2; CDR3 length: 11; CDR3 protein: CSVPENYGYTF; CDR3 DNA: TGCAGTGTTCCAGAAAACTATGGCTACACCTTC
clone size: NA; V gene: TRBV7-9; D gene: NA; J gene: TRBJ1-1; CDR3 length: 15; CDR3 protein: CASSLGGLRAHGAFF; CDR3 DNA: TGTGCCAGCAGCTTAGGGGGTTTGAGGGCCCATGGAGCTTTCTTT
clone size: NA; V gene: TRBV12-3/TRBV12-4; D gene: TRBD1; J gene: TRBJ1-2; CDR3 length: 13; CDR3 protein: CASSLGQPYGYTF; CDR3 DNA: TGTGCCAGCAGTTTGGGACAGCCCTATGGCTACACCTTC
clone size: once; V gene: TRBV5-1; D gene: TRBD2; J gene: TRBJ2-1; CDR3 length: 15; CDR3 protein: CASSVAGNSYNEQFF; CDR3 DNA: TGCGCCAGCAGCGTAGCGGGAAACTCCTACAATGAGCAGTTCTTC
clone size: NA; V gene: TRBV6-2/TRBV6-3; D gene: TRBD1; J gene: TRBJ2-7; CDR3 length: 17; CDR3 protein: CASSLLQSGTGGYEQYF; CDR3 DNA: TGTGCCAGCAGCCTCTTACAGTCCGGGACAGGGGGCTACGAGCAGTACTTC
clone size: NA; V gene: TRBV12-3/TRBV12-4; D gene: NA; J gene: TRBJ1-1; CDR3 length: 13; CDR3 protein: CASSQDRRTEAFF; CDR3 DNA: TGTGCCAGCAGTCAAGACAGACGCACTGAAGCTTTCTTT
clone size: once; V gene: TRBV12-3/TRBV12-4; D gene: NA; J gene: TRBJ1-1; CDR3 length: 13; CDR3 protein: CASSPDYPTEAFF; CDR3 DNA: TGTGCCAGCAGCCCCGACTACCCCACTGAAGCTTTCTTT
clone size: NA; V gene: TRBV5-1; D gene: TRBD2; J gene: TRBJ2-7; CDR3 length: 15; CDR3 protein: CASSLEGLGAYEQYF; CDR3 DNA: TGCGCCAGCAGCTTGGAGGGACTAGGAGCCTACGAGCAGTACTTC
clone size: NA; V gene: TRBV11-2; D gene: NA; J gene: TRBJ1-1; CDR3 length: 14; CDR3 protein: CASSQTRKNTEAFF; CDR3 DNA: TGTGCCAGCAGCCAAACGCGGAAAAACACTGAAGCTTTCTTT
clone size: NA; V gene: TRBV5-1; D gene: NA; J gene: TRBJ1-3; CDR3 length: 15; CDR3 protein: CASSSEQVSGNTIYF; CDR3 DNA: TGCGCCAGCAGTTCCGAACAGGTGTCTGGAAACACCATATATTTT
clone size: NA; V gene: TRBV7-9; D gene: TRBD1; J gene: TRBJ1-1; CDR3 length: 15; CDR3 protein: CASSMTGGRNTEAFF; CDR3 DNA: TGTGCCAGCAGCATGACAGGGGGTCGGAACACTGAAGCTTTCTTT
clone size: NA; V gene: TRBV4-1; D gene: TRBD2; J gene: TRBJ2-1; CDR3 length: 16; CDR3 protein: CASSRGLAGSYNEQFF; CDR3 DNA: TGCGCCAGCAGCCGAGGACTAGCGGGATCCTACAATGAGCAGTTCTTC
clone size: NA; V gene: TRBV18; D gene: NA; J gene: TRBJ2-1; CDR3 length: 14; CDR3 protein: CASSPDWSENEQFF; CDR3 DNA: TGTGCCAGCTCACCTGACTGGTCTGAGAATGAGCAGTTCTTC
clone size: NA; V gene: TRBV7-2; D gene: TRBD1; J gene: TRBJ1-2; CDR3 length: 16; CDR3 protein: CASSLESRTGAYGYTF; CDR3 DNA: TGTGCCAGCAGCTTAGAAAGCCGGACAGGCGCCTATGGCTACACCTTC
clone size: NA; V gene: TRBV6-1; D gene: TRBD2; J gene: TRBJ2-1; CDR3 length: 17; CDR3 protein: CASSGTSGGAHYNEQFF; CDR3 DNA: TGTGCCAGCAGTGGGACTAGCGGGGGGGCCCACTACAATGAGCAGTTCTTC
clone size: NA; V gene: TRBV5-1; D gene: NA; J gene: TRBJ1-1; CDR3 length: 14; CDR3 protein: CASSLSGMNTEAFF; CDR3 DNA: TGCGCCAGCAGCTTGAGCGGGATGAACACTGAAGCTTTCTTT
clone size: NA; V gene: TRBV7-2; D gene: NA; J gene: TRBJ1-1; CDR3 length: 14; CDR3 protein: CASSLGERNTEAFF; CDR3 DNA: TGTGCCAGCAGCTTAGGGGAGAGGAACACTGAAGCTTTCTTT
clone size: NA; V gene: TRBV3-1/TRBV3-2; D gene: TRBD2; J gene: TRBJ2-1; CDR3 length: 17; CDR3 protein: CASSQELAGSSYNEQFF; CDR3 DNA: TGTGCCAGCAGCCAAGAACTAGCGGGGAGCTCCTACAATGAGCAGTTCTTC
clone size: few; V gene: TRBV6-6; D gene: NA; J gene: TRBJ1-5; CDR3 length: 13; CDR3 protein: CASSPAGIRPQHF; CDR3 DNA: TGTGCCAGCAGTCCCGCAGGGATCCGGCCCCAGCATTTT
clone size: few; V gene: TRBV19; D gene: TRBD1; J gene: TRBJ2-7; CDR3 length: 13; CDR3 protein: CASEGDRGYEQYF; CDR3 DNA: TGTGCCAGCGAGGGGGACAGAGGCTACGAGCAGTACTTC
clone size: NA; V gene: TRBV6-2/TRBV6-3; D gene: NA; J gene: TRBJ1-6; CDR3 length: 17; CDR3 protein: CASSYQPAEDYNSPLHF; CDR3 DNA: TGTGCCAGCAGTTACCAGCCGGCGGAAGACTATAATTCACCCCTCCACTTT
clone size: once; V gene: TRBV20-1; D gene: NA; J gene: TRBJ2-3; CDR3 length: 11; CDR3 protein: CSVRSGDTQYF; CDR3 DNA: TGCAGTGTCAGGTCGGGGGATACGCAGTATTTT
clone size: NA; V gene: TRBV7-2; D gene: NA; J gene: TRBJ1-5; CDR3 length: 13; CDR3 protein: CASSKGDYQPQHF; CDR3 DNA: TGTGCCAGCAGCAAAGGGGATTATCAGCCCCAGCATTTT
clone size: few; V gene: TRBV7-9; D gene: TRBD2; J gene: TRBJ2-2; CDR3 length: 15; CDR3 protein: CASSLSSGPTGELFF; CDR3 DNA: TGTGCCAGCAGCTTATCTAGCGGGCCGACCGGGGAGCTGTTTTTT